A selection of T cell receptor beta chains follows, all from one sample in a study of human T cells and chemical hapten exposure. In TCRdb, the RACE reads were re-called with MiXCR into one record per CDR3 protein. The table has under 95,000 distinct CDR3 sequences, roughly 8% seen once. The material sequenced was whole blood. These receptors all stem from a female donor in good health. Some clones in this sample may be carry-over from other donors' samples. The CDR3 runs from the conserved cysteine through the conserved F or W. The D gene is left open where the match is weak. Size is stated for part of the rows, as once, few or many counts, or as a class when the clone is expanded.

D,V,size,J,DNA,CDR3
.,TRBV25-1,many,TRBJ1-1,TGTGCCAGCAGTGCGCAGGTGGCTGAAGCTTTCTTT,CASSAQVAEAFF
TRBD2,TRBV7-2,.,TRBJ2-7,TGTGCCAGCAGCCGCTGGACTAGCGGGAGCTACGAGCAGTACTTC,CASSRWTSGSYEQYF
.,TRBV10-1,few,TRBJ2-7,TGCGCCAGCAGTGAGTCGCCCAGGGACGAGCAGTACTTC,CASSESPRDEQYF
.,TRBV9,many,TRBJ1-1,TGTGCCAGCAGCGTAGGAGCGGGAGAACTGAACACTGAAGCTTTCTTT,CASSVGAGELNTEAFF
.,TRBV11-2,.,TRBJ2-3,TGTGCCAGCAGCCCCCACCTGAGCACAGATACGCAGTATTTT,CASSPHLSTDTQYF
.,TRBV5-1,few,TRBJ2-5,TGCGCCAGCAGCTTGGTTCTCCCCCAAGAGACCCAGTACTTC,CASSLVLPQETQYF
TRBD2,TRBV6-4,few,TRBJ2-3,TGTGCCAGCAGTACCGGGACTAGCGGGACAGATACGCAGTATTTT,CASSTGTSGTDTQYF
.,TRBV6-2/TRBV6-3,many,TRBJ2-5,TGTGCCAGCAGTTACTGGTCAGGGGGGCAAGAGACCCAGTACTTC,CASSYWSGGQETQYF
.,TRBV11-2,.,TRBJ2-1,TGTGCCAGCAGCGTACTATCTGGGCAGTTCTTC,CASSVLSGQFF
.,TRBV27,.,TRBJ2-7,TGTGCCAGCGCCCTCGGAGGGCCAGGGCGTGAGCAGTACTTC,CASALGGPGREQYF
TRBD2,TRBV20-1,few,TRBJ2-1,TGCAGTGCTAGAGATTTAGCGGGGTCATACAATGAGCAGTTCTTC,CSARDLAGSYNEQFF
.,TRBV2,.,TRBJ2-6,TGTGCCAGCAGCAGGGAGATGGCTGGGGCCAACGTCCTGACTTTC,CASSREMAGANVLTF
TRBD1,TRBV20-1,.,TRBJ2-7,TGCAGTGCTAGGGACAGGGGCAACTACGAGCAGTACTTC,CSARDRGNYEQYF
.,TRBV20-1,.,TRBJ2-7,TGCAGTGCTACCCCAAGAAGTACGGCGGACGAGCAGTACTTC,CSATPRSTADEQYF
TRBD1,TRBV28,.,TRBJ2-1,TGTGCCAGCAGTTTATACGTAGGACAGGGGTATGAGCAGTTCTTC,CASSLYVGQGYEQFF
TRBD1,TRBV2,many,TRBJ1-6,TGTGCCAGCAGAAACGACAGGGGGTCTGTGTCCAATTCACCCCTCCACTTT,CASRNDRGSVSNSPLHF
.,TRBV12-5,many,TRBJ1-1,TGTGCTAGTCTCCGGGACGGCTTGAACACTGAAGCTTTCTTT,CASLRDGLNTEAFF
.,TRBV27,once,TRBJ2-3,TGTGCCAGCACCTACAGGGGGGGGATCTTTGGCACAGATACGCAGTATTTT,CASTYRGGIFGTDTQYF
TRBD2,TRBV19,few,TRBJ2-2,TGTGCCAGTAGTACCCGGACTAGCGGGAGTTGGGACACCGGGGAGCTGTTTTTT,CASSTRTSGSWDTGELFF
TRBD2,TRBV2,many,TRBJ2-2,TGTGCCAGCAGTGAGAGGGGACTAGAGGTACTGTCCGGGGAGCTGTTTTTT,CASSERGLEVLSGELFF
.,TRBV5-6,few,TRBJ2-5,TGTGCCAGCACCCAGTACCAAGAGACCCAGTACTTC,CASTQYQETQYF
.,TRBV5-1,.,TRBJ2-2,TGCGCCAGCAGCTTGGGGGGACACTTAAACACCGGGGAGCTGTTTTTT,CASSLGGHLNTGELFF
TRBD2,TRBV2,few,TRBJ2-3,TGTGCCAGCAGTGCACGGACTAGTTCAGATACGCAGTATTTT,CASSARTSSDTQYF
TRBD1,TRBV5-1,many,TRBJ2-3,TGCGCCAGCAGCCCCGGGACAGGCACAGATACGCAGTATTTT,CASSPGTGTDTQYF
TRBD2,TRBV7-9,many,TRBJ2-1,TGTGCCAGTTCCTCAGCGGGAGGCAATGAGCAGTTCTTC,CASSSAGGNEQFF
.,TRBV6-2/TRBV6-3,few,TRBJ2-6,TGTGCCAGCAGAGACGGGCGGCTCTCTGGGGCCAACGTCCTGACTTTC,CASRDGRLSGANVLTF
.,TRBV9,few,TRBJ2-3,TGTGCCAGCAGCGTAGAAGGCCTCCCGAGCACAGATACGCAGTATTTT,CASSVEGLPSTDTQYF
.,TRBV28,many,TRBJ2-2,TGTGCCAGCAGTTTTTCGGTTACCGGGGAGCTGTTTTTT,CASSFSVTGELFF
.,TRBV20-1,.,TRBJ1-6,TGCAGTGCTCCCAGAGAGGGGGTGAATTCACCCCTCCACTTT,CSAPREGVNSPLHF
.,TRBV2,.,TRBJ2-1,TGTGCCAGCATCCACAAATACAATGAGCAGTTCTTC,CASIHKYNEQFF
TRBD1,TRBV7-9,many,TRBJ1-5,TGTGCCAGCAGCCCAGGGGGTGGCAATCAGCCCCAGCATTTT,CASSPGGGNQPQHF
TRBD2,TRBV2,.,TRBJ2-7,TGTGCCAACAGTCCGGGACTAGCGGGAGTCGAGCAGTACTTC,CANSPGLAGVEQYF
.,TRBV20-1,.,TRBJ1-2,TGCAGTGCTAGGGCCGGCTCACTGGGTGGCTATGGCTACACCTTC,CSARAGSLGGYGYTF
.,TRBV27,few,TRBJ2-3,TGTGCCAGCAGTTTAGAAGCGGGCACAGATACGCAGTATTTT,CASSLEAGTDTQYF
.,TRBV28,few,TRBJ1-5,TGTGCCAGCAGTTTTTCGGGGGGGTTTCAGCCCCAGCATTTT,CASSFSGGFQPQHF
.,TRBV7-8,few,TRBJ2-1,TGTGCCAGCAGCTTTGGGACTGCGGTCAATGAGCAGTTCTTC,CASSFGTAVNEQFF
TRBD1,TRBV6-2/TRBV6-3,few,TRBJ2-2,TGTGCCAGCAGTTTCCGGGACAGGGTCACCGGGGAGCTGTTTTTT,CASSFRDRVTGELFF
.,TRBV11-3,.,TRBJ2-6,TGTGCCAGCAGCTTAGGCCACAAAACTGGGGCCAACGTCCTGACTTTC,CASSLGHKTGANVLTF
TRBD2,TRBV20-1,many,TRBJ2-1,TGCAGTGCTAGAGGGTCAGCGGGAAGGTCCTCGAGTGAGCAGTTCTTC,CSARGSAGRSSSEQFF
TRBD1,TRBV28,.,TRBJ1-2,TGTGCCAGCAGGCACGGGACAGCCCAGTACTATGGCTACACCTTC,CASRHGTAQYYGYTF
TRBD2,TRBV7-2,.,TRBJ2-7,TGTGCCAGCAGCTTAGATAGCGGGAGGTTCGGCGAGCAGTACTTC,CASSLDSGRFGEQYF
TRBD1,TRBV11-2,few,TRBJ2-7,TGTGCCAGCGGGGACAGAGCCTATACCGAGCAGTACTTC,CASGDRAYTEQYF
.,TRBV7-8,few,TRBJ2-5,TGTGCCAGCAGCTTAAGAAGGGCTCCAGGGGAGACCCAGTACTTC,CASSLRRAPGETQYF
.,TRBV29-1,few,TRBJ2-2,TGCAGCGTTCGGAACAGCTACACCGGGGAGCTGTTTTTT,CSVRNSYTGELFF
.,TRBV10-2,.,TRBJ2-3,TGCGCCAGCAGTCGGACGACCCTCACAGATACGCAGTATTTT,CASSRTTLTDTQYF
.,TRBV12-3/TRBV12-4,.,TRBJ1-1,TGTGCCAGCAGCCTAGGCGTCAGGGCCACTGAAGCTTTCTTT,CASSLGVRATEAFF
.,TRBV6-5,few,TRBJ1-6,TGTGCCAGCAGATCACCGGGGACTAATTCACCCCTCCACTTT,CASRSPGTNSPLHF
.,TRBV6-1,many,TRBJ1-6,TGTGCCAGCAGTGAAGCCCACAAATCACCCCTCCACTTT,CASSEAHKSPLHF
.,TRBV15,many,TRBJ2-6,TGTGCCACCAGCAGAGCAGGCTCTGGGGCCAACGTCCTGACTTTC,CATSRAGSGANVLTF
TRBD2,TRBV6-4,many,TRBJ2-3,TGTGCCAGCAGCGCCGGGGGGGCAGATACGCAGTATTTT,CASSAGGADTQYF
.,TRBV7-9,.,TRBJ2-7,TGTGCCAGCAGCCACCCGGACCGATCCTACGAGCAGTACTTC,CASSHPDRSYEQYF
.,TRBV25-1,.,TRBJ1-2,TGTGCCAGCAGCCGCGAGGCCAACTATGGCTACACCTTC,CASSREANYGYTF
TRBD1,TRBV29-1,few,TRBJ1-3,TGCAGCGTTTTCTGGGCAGGGGGAACTGGAAACACCATATATTTT,CSVFWAGGTGNTIYF
TRBD2,TRBV6-5,few,TRBJ2-7,TGTGCCAGCAGTTACTCGACTAGCGGGACCTACGAGCAGTACTTC,CASSYSTSGTYEQYF
.,TRBV5-5,few,TRBJ2-7,TGTGCCTCCGAGGCCGGGAGCTCCTACGAGCAGTACTTC,CASEAGSSYEQYF
.,TRBV12-3/TRBV12-4,many,TRBJ2-5,TGTGCCAGCATGAAAACTAGCCGAGAGACCCAGTACTTC,CASMKTSRETQYF
TRBD1,TRBV5-5,.,TRBJ2-1,TGTGCCAGCAGCCTCCAGGGACAGGATCACTACAATGAGCAGTTCTTC,CASSLQGQDHYNEQFF